A selection of T cell receptor beta chains follows, all from one sample in a study of Ad26.COV2.S vaccination and SARS-CoV-2 variants. The method was immunoSEQ multiplex PCR; TCRdb's version includes in-frame clones alone and lacks a portion of them. The sample lists approximately 460,000 clones; 89% were seen once. The sample consisted of peripheral blood, taken in a trial of Ad26.COV2.S vaccine versus placebo. The origin of the receptors is a person aged 18-60 years who received the Ad26.COV2.S COVID-19 vaccine or a placebo. CDR3s include the opening cysteine and the closing phenylalanine or tryptophan.

v_gene: TRBV7-2; j_gene: TRBJ2-5; CDR3aa: CASSLMGVGGETQYF
v_gene: TRBV4-2; j_gene: TRBJ1-5; CDR3aa: CASSQDGDSNQPQHF
v_gene: TRBV4-1; j_gene: TRBJ1-3; CDR3aa: CASSQDLVPIGANTIYF
v_gene: TRBV7-2; j_gene: TRBJ1-5; CDR3aa: CASSLGLGSAQHF
v_gene: TRBV11-1; j_gene: TRBJ2-7; CDR3aa: CASSLQSGGYEQYF
v_gene: TRBV5-4; j_gene: TRBJ2-2; CDR3aa: CASSPGSGRYTGELFF
v_gene: TRBV4-2; j_gene: TRBJ1-1; CDR3aa: CASSQHAGVDTEAFF
v_gene: TRBV3-1/TRBV3-2; j_gene: TRBJ2-1; CDR3aa: CASSLGTSGRASYNEQFF
v_gene: TRBV7-8; j_gene: TRBJ2-5; CDR3aa: CASSSGTEETQYF
v_gene: TRBV4-3; j_gene: TRBJ2-3; CDR3aa: CASSQDLGGIGTDTQYF
v_gene: TRBV7-9; j_gene: TRBJ1-1; CDR3aa: CASSLGPLTEAFF
v_gene: TRBV7-3; j_gene: TRBJ1-1; CDR3aa: CASSLAPNTEAFF
v_gene: TRBV27; j_gene: TRBJ2-1; CDR3aa: CASSLGREFNEQFF
v_gene: TRBV12-3/TRBV12-4; j_gene: TRBJ1-2; CDR3aa: CASRGGYGYTF
v_gene: TRBV4-1; j_gene: TRBJ1-1; CDR3aa: CASSQEGIQGENTEAFF
v_gene: TRBV27; j_gene: TRBJ2-7; CDR3aa: CASSIRDREDEQYF
v_gene: TRBV4-1; j_gene: TRBJ2-7; CDR3aa: CASSQINDRDGSYEQYF
v_gene: TRBV4-1; j_gene: TRBJ1-2; CDR3aa: CASSQVSGGEGYTF
v_gene: TRBV2; j_gene: TRBJ2-1; CDR3aa: CAVEAGLAENEQFF
v_gene: TRBV7-3; j_gene: TRBJ1-1; CDR3aa: CASSLRASMNTEAFF
v_gene: TRBV15; j_gene: TRBJ2-1; CDR3aa: CATSGSLGDRGSYNEQFF
v_gene: TRBV5-1; j_gene: TRBJ1-1; CDR3aa: CASSTRPLGTEAFF
v_gene: TRBV30; j_gene: TRBJ2-3; CDR3aa: CAWSVLDRGTQYF
v_gene: TRBV24-1; j_gene: TRBJ2-1; CDR3aa: CATSDSLVNEQFF
v_gene: TRBV10-3; j_gene: TRBJ2-5; CDR3aa: CAISDTGGGGIRGVTQYF
v_gene: TRBV28; j_gene: TRBJ2-1; CDR3aa: CASSLPLAGRHNEQFF
v_gene: TRBV5-1; j_gene: TRBJ1-1; CDR3aa: CASSLQRTANTEAFF
v_gene: TRBV12-2; j_gene: TRBJ1-1; CDR3aa: CASRFRDVWKVKAFF
v_gene: TRBV9; j_gene: TRBJ2-7; CDR3aa: CASSVSDWGYEQYF